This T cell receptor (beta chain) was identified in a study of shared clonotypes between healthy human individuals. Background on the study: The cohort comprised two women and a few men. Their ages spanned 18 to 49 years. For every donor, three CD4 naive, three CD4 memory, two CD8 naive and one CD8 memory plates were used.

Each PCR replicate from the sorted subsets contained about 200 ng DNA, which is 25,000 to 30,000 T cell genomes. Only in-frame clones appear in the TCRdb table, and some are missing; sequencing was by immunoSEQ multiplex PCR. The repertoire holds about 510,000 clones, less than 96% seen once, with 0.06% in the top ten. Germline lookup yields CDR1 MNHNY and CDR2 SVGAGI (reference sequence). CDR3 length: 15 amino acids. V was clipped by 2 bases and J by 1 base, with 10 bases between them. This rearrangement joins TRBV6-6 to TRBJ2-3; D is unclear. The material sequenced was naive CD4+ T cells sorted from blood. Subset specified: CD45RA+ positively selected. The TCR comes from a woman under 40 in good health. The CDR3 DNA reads TGTGCCAGCAGTTACGGCGGCAGCCGCACAGATACGCAGTATTTT. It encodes CASSYGGSRTDTQYF.